The 25 T cell receptor beta chains below come from one sample, sequenced in a study of vaccination effects on CD4 cells after COVID-19. Generated by immunoSEQ multiplex PCR, the TCRdb table keeps only in-frame clones and is missing some. The sample lists nearly 45,000 clones; around 70% were seen once. Investigators separated out CD4+ T cells once around 10 days of culture had passed. Either the BNT162b2 or mRNA-1273 vaccine was given to participants in two doses. For these receptors, no antigen is known. The material sequenced was CD4+ T cells from PBMCs cultured without peptide, taken after COVID-19 vaccination. The receptors were gathered from a human donor who received a COVID-19 vaccine.

V is TRBV6-1 and J is TRBJ2-3, with TRBD2 identical over 11 bases. With V trimmed by 2 bases and J by 4 bases, 5 bases remained unmatched. There are 16 residues in the CDR3. Germline assignment: CDR1 MNHNS and CDR2 SASEGT. The CDR3 region has the DNA TGTGCCAGCAGTGAAACCCCACTAGCGGGAGCAGATACGCAGTATTTT. Residues: CASSETPLAGADTQYF.

This clone appeared once. V usage is TRBV7-8 and J usage is TRBJ2-7, with a weak D call TRBD2 (5 bases). This CDR3 has 14 amino acids. Germline loops: CDR1 SGHVS, CDR2 FQNEAQ. V lost 7 bases and J 3 bases, leaving 16 bases between the germline ends. The CDR3 loop reads CASTQLGASYEQYF. The CDR3 DNA is TGTGCCAGCACTCAATTGGGAGCTAGCTACGAGCAGTACTTC.

The sample holds a few counts of this clone. The J gene is TRBJ2-7, the V gene TRBV5-1; 13 bases agree with TRBD2. The CDR3 sequence is 19 residues long. After removal of 0 bases from V and 0 bases from J, the junction contained 9 bases not matched to a gene. The V gene's germline CDR1 is SGHRS and CDR2 YFSETQ. The CDR3 DNA reads TGCGCCAGCAGCTTGGGACAGGGGACTAGCGGGACCAGCTCCTACGAGCAGTACTTC. It is translated as CASSLGQGTSGTSSYEQYF. Full variable domain (rest looked up from reference TRBV5-1 and TRBJ2-7): KAGVTQTPRYLIKTRGQQVTLSCSPISGHRSVSWYQQTPGQGLQFLFEYFSETQRNKGNFPGRFSGRQFSNSRSEMNVSTLELGDSALYLCASSLGQGTSGTSSYEQYFGPGTRLTVT.

The V call is TRBV12-3 or TRBV12-4, the J call TRBJ1-5, with TRBD1 identical over 7 bases. The CDR3 covers 13 residues. V dropped 6 bases and J dropped 4; count of bases not matched to a gene: 3. CDR3 in DNA: TGTGCCAGCAGAAGGACAGGTAATCAGCCCCAGCATTTT. Translating it yields CASRRTGNQPQHF.

This clone was detected a few times. The gene calls are TRBV4-1 and TRBJ2-1; D remains ambiguous. There are 16 residues in the CDR3. V gave up 1 base and J gave up 8 bases, with 18 bases separating them. The germline V gene encodes CDR1 MGHRA and CDR2 YSYEKL. The CDR3 spells CASSQVSFGVRDEQFF. In DNA, the CDR3 is TGCGCCAGCAGCCAAGTGTCGTTTGGGGTCCGCGATGAGCAGTTCTTC.

This clone has a single count. The J gene is TRBJ1-6, the V gene TRBV3-1 (or the pseudogene TRBV3-2); D uncertain. Looked up from germline, CDR1 is LGHDT and CDR2 is YNNKEL (reference sequence). The V end was cut by 4 bases, the J end by 5 bases, with 9 bases between. The CDR3 loop spans 14 amino acids. The CDR3, as DNA: TGTGCCAGCAGCCGAGGATATGATAATTCACCCCTCCACTTT. It translates to CASSRGYDNSPLHF.

The V and J genes are TRBV5-1 and TRBJ2-5; 9 bases match TRBD2. Trimming removed 5 bases from V and 2 bases from J; junction bases left unmatched: 10. Germline V CDR1 and CDR2: SGHRS, YFSETQ. The CDR3 sequence is 16 residues long. As DNA, the CDR3 is TGCGCCAGCAGTCTAAATAGCGGGGGACCACAAGAGACCCAGTACTTC. The encoded protein is CASSLNSGGPQETQYF.

V usage is TRBV6-5 and J usage is TRBJ2-1, with TRBD2 matching over 8 bases. Germline V gives CDR1 MNHEY, CDR2 SVGAGI. Unmatched junction bases numbered 11, after V lost 7 bases and J lost 3 bases. The CDR3 loop spans 16 amino acids. The DNA of the CDR3 is TGTGCCAGCATTTATTCCACGGGAGGGCTCTACAATGAGCAGTTCTTC. Its protein is CASIYSTGGLYNEQFF.

The sample holds a few counts of this clone. The J gene is TRBJ2-7, the V gene TRBV9; TRBD1 matches 7 bases. The germline gives CDR1 SGDLS, CDR2 YYNGEE. V lost 3 bases, J lost 1 base, and 7 bases stayed unmatched. The CDR3 has 15 amino acids. The CDR3 region is CASSATPTGSYEQYF. The CDR3 coding sequence is TGTGCCAGCAGCGCCACCCCGACAGGGTCCTACGAGCAGTACTTC.

The chain combines TRBV12-3 or TRBV12-4 with TRBJ2-7; the D is unclear. The CDR3 sequence is 12 residues long. V lost 2 bases, J lost 6 bases, and 8 bases lay in between. In DNA form, the CDR3 reads TGTGCCAGCAGTTTATGGGGTTCCGAGCAGTACTTC. This codes for CASSLWGSEQYF.

The chain combines TRBV5-1 with TRBJ1-6; a possible D gene is TRBD1 (5 bases). The V and J ends lost 0 bases and 5 bases respectively, with 12 bases between them. This CDR3 comprises 16 residues. The germline V gene encodes CDR1 SGHRS and CDR2 YFSETQ. The CDR3 region is CASSLAQGRNNSPLHF. As DNA, the CDR3 is TGCGCCAGCAGCTTGGCCCAGGGACGGAATAATTCACCCCTCCACTTT. The variable domain in full, completed from reference TRBV5-1 and TRBJ1-6, reads KAGVTQTPRYLIKTRGQQVTLSCSPISGHRSVSWYQQTPGQGLQFLFEYFSETQRNKGNFPGRFSGRQFSNSRSEMNVSTLELGDSALYLCASSLAQGRNNSPLHFGNGTRLTVT.

V and J are TRBV5-1 and TRBJ1-1, with D tentatively TRBD1 (5 bases). Germline V gene sequence: CDR1 SGHRS, CDR2 YFSETQ. Trimming pared 0 bases from V and 11 bases from J, leaving 14 bases between. The CDR3 length is 13 residues. CDR3 nucleotides: TGCGCCAGCAGCTTGGCCGGGGGTAACAATGCTTTCTTT. This translates into CASSLAGGNNAFF.

The gene calls are TRBV7-8 and TRBJ1-1; 8 bases agree with TRBD1. Germline trimming cut 5 bases from V and 1 base from J; bases unmatched to any gene: 9. Germline CDR1 is SGHVS and CDR2 is FQNEAQ. This CDR3 contains 16 residues. The CDR3 DNA reads TGTGCCAGCAGCCCTCGGGACAGGCGAGGGAACACTGAAGCTTTCTTT. It codes for CASSPRDRRGNTEAFF.

The chain recombines TRBV2 with TRBJ2-3; a possible D gene is TRBD2 (6 bases). Per the germline V gene, CDR1 is SNHLY and CDR2 is FYNNEI. Trimming left V 9 bases short and J 4 bases short, with 20 bases between. The CDR3 runs 15 residues. The chain's CDR3 is CARGPRDLLADTQYF. DNA for the CDR3: TGTGCCAGGGGCCCCCGGGACTTACTAGCAGATACGCAGTATTTT.

The V call is TRBV19, the J call TRBJ1-2; D call uncertain. Germline V gene data show CDR1 as LNHDA and CDR2 as SQIVND (reference sequence). The CDR3 totals 13 residues. Trimming took off 3 bases at V and 1 base at J, with 6 bases between the two ends. CDR3 coding DNA: TGTGCCAGTAGTATGGACCGTAACTATGGCTACACCTTC. This codes for CASSMDRNYGYTF.

This clone was detected a few times. The V call is TRBV3-1 (or the pseudogene TRBV3-2), the J call TRBJ1-1; D remains unclear. The CDR3 has 13 amino acids. Germline V CDR1 and CDR2: LGHDT, YNNKEL (reference sequence). The V and J ends lost 0 bases and 5 bases respectively, with 7 bases between them. CDR3 DNA sequence: TGTGCCAGCAGCCAAGAGGGGATTACTGAAGCTTTCTTT. Translated: CASSQEGITEAFF.

The J gene is TRBJ2-4, the V gene TRBV7-2; a possible D gene is TRBD1 (6 bases). The CDR3 contains 12 residues. Germline values: CDR1 SGHTA, CDR2 FQGNSA. V lost 5 bases and J 8 bases, leaving 10 bases between the germline ends. The CDR3 region is CASSPGTYIQYF. For the CDR3, the DNA is TGTGCCAGCAGCCCCGGGACATACATTCAGTACTTC.

The gene calls are TRBV6-5 and TRBJ1-5, with D perhaps TRBD1 (5 bases). V lost 6 bases, J lost 1 base, and 7 bases lay in between. Looked up from germline, CDR1 is MNHEY and CDR2 is SVGAGI. The CDR3 sequence is 13 residues long. This chain's CDR3 is CASRGRSNQPQHF. In DNA form, the CDR3 reads TGTGCCAGCAGGGGGCGGAGCAATCAGCCCCAGCATTTT.

CDR3 sequence (DNA): TGTGCCAGCAGTGAAGGCAGTATAGGGACAGGGTCCTACGAGCAGTACTTC. Translation gives CASSEGSIGTGSYEQYF. The chain is built from TRBV25-1 and TRBJ2-7; TRBD1 aligns across 9 bases. The V segment lost 2 bases and the J segment 1 base; nucleotides outside the gene matches: 9. The germline CDR1 and CDR2 sequences are MGHDK and SYGVNS. The CDR3 totals 17 residues.

The CDR3 DNA is TGTGCCAGCAGCTTACAGCTCCTCTCCTACAATGAGCAGTTCTTC. Translating gives CASSLQLLSYNEQFF. The chain links TRBV7-7 to TRBJ2-1; D uncertain. V lost 2 bases to trimming and J lost 0 bases, with 8 bases between them. Germline loops: CDR1 SSHAT, CDR2 FNYEAQ (reference sequence). The CDR3 runs to 15 residues.

This chain links TRBV18 with TRBJ1-4, with D perhaps TRBD1 (5 bases). V dropped 1 base and J dropped 5 bases, with 5 bases sitting between them. The CDR3 length is 13 residues. Germline CDR1 KGHSH, CDR2 LQKENI. CDR3 DNA: TGTGCCAGCTCACCACAGGGGAATGAAAAACTGTTTTTT. Protein sequence: CASSPQGNEKLFF.

This clone was recorded a few times. CDR3 sequence reads: CASSKDGSWTGDVSNTEAFF. The CDR3 bases are TGTGCCAGCAGCAAAGATGGGAGTTGGACAGGGGATGTGTCGAACACTGAAGCTTTCTTT. This sequence joins TRBV21-1 and TRBJ1-1; TRBD1 is taken as the D call from the table, unchecked against the DNA. TRBV21-1 is a documented pseudogene. This CDR3 spans 20 amino acids.

This clone was observed a handful of times. The CDR3: CSVDTGMNTEAFF. The CDR3 DNA sequence: TGCAGCGTTGACACGGGCATGAACACTGAAGCTTTCTTT. This sequence joins TRBV29-1 and TRBJ1-1; D gene unclear. CDR3 length: 13 amino acids. The V gene lost 3 bases and the J gene lost 0 bases, with 8 bases spanning the gap. Germline CDR1 SQVTM, CDR2 ANQGSEA. The full variable domain, rest sourced from reference TRBV29-1 and TRBJ1-1, is SAVISQKPSRDICQRGTSLTIQCQVDSQVTMMFWYRQQPGQSLTLIATANQGSEATYESGFVIDKFPISRPNLTFSTLTVSNMSPEDSSIYLCSVDTGMNTEAFFGQGTRLTVV.

This sequence joins TRBV4-2 and TRBJ2-2, with no clear D. The CDR3 contains 15 residues. The germline V and J ends were trimmed by 0 bases and 0 bases, with 5 bases remaining between them. CDR1 LGHNA and CDR2 YNFKEQ come from the germline V gene. The CDR3 region is CASSQDRANTGELFF. The CDR3 DNA reads TGTGCCAGCAGCCAAGATCGAGCGAACACCGGGGAGCTGTTTTTT.

This clone was found a few times. The chain combines TRBV7-2 with TRBJ2-7, with D possibly TRBD2 on 7 matching bases. This CDR3 spans 15 amino acids. In germline, CDR1 is SGHTA, CDR2 FQGNSA. The V gene lost 1 base and the J gene lost 3 bases, with 13 bases spanning the gap. CDR3 DNA sequence: TGTGCCAGCAGCTTAGACATAAGGGGGGGCTACGAGCAGTACTTC. Translating it yields CASSLDIRGGYEQYF. Variable domain in full (rest from reference TRBV7-2 and TRBJ2-7): GAGVSQSPSNKVTEKGKDVELRCDPISGHTALYWYRQSLGQGLEFLIYFQGNSAPDKSGLPSDRFSAERTGGSVSTLTIQRTQQEDSAVYLCASSLDIRGGYEQYFGPGTRLTVT.